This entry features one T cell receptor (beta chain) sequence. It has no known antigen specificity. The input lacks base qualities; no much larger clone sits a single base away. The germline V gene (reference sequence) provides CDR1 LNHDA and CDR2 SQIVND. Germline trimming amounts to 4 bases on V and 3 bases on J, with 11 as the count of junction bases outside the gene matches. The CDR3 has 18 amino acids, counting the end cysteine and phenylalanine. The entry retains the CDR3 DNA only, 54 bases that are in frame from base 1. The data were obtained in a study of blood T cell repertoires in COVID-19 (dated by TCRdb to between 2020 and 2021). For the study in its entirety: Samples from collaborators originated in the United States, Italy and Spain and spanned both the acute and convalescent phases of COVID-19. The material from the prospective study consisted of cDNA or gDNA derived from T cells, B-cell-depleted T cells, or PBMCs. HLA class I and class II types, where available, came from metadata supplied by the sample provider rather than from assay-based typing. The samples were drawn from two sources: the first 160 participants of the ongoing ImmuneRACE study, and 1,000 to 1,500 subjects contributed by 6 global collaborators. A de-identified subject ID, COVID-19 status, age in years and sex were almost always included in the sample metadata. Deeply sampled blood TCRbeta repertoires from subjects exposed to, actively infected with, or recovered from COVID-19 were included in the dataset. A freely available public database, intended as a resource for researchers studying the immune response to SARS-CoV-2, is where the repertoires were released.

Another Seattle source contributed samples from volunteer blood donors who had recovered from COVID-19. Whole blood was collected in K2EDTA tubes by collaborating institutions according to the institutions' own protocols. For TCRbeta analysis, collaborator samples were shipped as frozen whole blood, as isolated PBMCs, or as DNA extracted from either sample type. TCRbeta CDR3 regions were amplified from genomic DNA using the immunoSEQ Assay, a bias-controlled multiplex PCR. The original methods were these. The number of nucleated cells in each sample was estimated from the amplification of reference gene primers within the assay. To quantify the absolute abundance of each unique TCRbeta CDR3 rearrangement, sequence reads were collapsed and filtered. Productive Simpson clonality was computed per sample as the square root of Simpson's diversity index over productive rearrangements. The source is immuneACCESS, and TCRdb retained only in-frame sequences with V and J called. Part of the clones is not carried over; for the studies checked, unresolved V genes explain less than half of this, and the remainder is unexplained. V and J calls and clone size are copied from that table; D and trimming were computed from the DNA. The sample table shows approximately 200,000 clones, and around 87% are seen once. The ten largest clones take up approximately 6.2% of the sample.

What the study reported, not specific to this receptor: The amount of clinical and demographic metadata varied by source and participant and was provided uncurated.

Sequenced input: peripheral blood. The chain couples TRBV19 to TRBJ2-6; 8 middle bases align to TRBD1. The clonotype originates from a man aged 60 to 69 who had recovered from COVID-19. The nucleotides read TGTGCCAGTAGTACTCCGGGGCAGGGGGCTTTTGGGGCCAACGTCCTGACTTTC. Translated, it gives CASSTPGQGAFGANVLTF.